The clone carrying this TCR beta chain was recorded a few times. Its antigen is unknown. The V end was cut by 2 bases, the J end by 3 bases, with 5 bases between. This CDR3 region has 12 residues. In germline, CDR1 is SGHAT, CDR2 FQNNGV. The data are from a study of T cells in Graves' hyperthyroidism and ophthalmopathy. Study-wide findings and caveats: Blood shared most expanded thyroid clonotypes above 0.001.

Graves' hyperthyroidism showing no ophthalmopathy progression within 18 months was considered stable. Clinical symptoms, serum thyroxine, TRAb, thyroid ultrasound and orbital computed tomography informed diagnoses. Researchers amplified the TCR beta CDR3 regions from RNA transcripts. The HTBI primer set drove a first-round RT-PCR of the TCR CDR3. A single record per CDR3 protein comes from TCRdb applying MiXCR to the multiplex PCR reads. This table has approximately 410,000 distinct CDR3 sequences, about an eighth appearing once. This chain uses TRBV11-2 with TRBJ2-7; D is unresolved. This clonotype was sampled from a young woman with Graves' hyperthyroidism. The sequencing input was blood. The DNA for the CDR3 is TGTGCCAGCAGCTTAATGAACTACGAGCAGTACTTC. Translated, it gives CASSLMNYEQYF.